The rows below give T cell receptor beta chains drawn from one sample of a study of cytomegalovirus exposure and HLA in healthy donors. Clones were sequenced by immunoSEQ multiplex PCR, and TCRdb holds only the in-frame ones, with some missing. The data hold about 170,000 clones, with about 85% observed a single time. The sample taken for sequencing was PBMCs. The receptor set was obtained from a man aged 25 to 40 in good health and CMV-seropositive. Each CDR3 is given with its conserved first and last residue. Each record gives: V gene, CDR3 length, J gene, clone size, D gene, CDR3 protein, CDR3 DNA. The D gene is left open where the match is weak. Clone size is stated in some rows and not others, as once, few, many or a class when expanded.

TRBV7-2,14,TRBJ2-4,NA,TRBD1,CASSARDRQDIQYF,TGTGCCAGCAGCGCCAGGGACAGGCAGGACATTCAGTACTTC
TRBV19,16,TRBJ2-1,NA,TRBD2,CASSIIPSGSWNEQFF,TGTGCCAGTAGTATAATCCCCAGCGGGAGTTGGAATGAGCAGTTCTTC
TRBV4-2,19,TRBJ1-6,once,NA,CASSQVYSRATGRDSPLHF,TGTGCCAGCAGCCAAGTATACAGTAGGGCCACAGGGAGGGATTCACCCCTCCACTTT
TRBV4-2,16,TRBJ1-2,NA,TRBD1,CASSHPGQGMGYGYTF,TGTGCCAGCAGCCACCCGGGACAGGGGATGGGCTATGGCTACACCTTC
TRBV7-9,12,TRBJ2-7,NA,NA,CSSRLTGHEQYF,TGTTCCAGCAGACTCACAGGGCACGAGCAGTACTTC
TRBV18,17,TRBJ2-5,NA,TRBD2,CASSPPKTSGIGETQYF,TGTGCCAGCTCACCCCCGAAGACTAGCGGGATTGGGGAGACCCAGTACTTC
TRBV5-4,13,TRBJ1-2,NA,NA,CASSFGGNYGYTF,TGTGCCAGCAGCTTCGGGGGGAACTATGGCTACACCTTC
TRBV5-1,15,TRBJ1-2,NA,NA,CASSPGWAAYYGYTF,TGCGCCAGCAGCCCGGGGTGGGCAGCCTACTATGGCTACACCTTC
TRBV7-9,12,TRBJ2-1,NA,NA,CASSSRLDEQFF,TGTGCCAGCAGCTCGAGACTAGACGAGCAGTTCTTC
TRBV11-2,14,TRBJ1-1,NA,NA,CASSLEGGMMIAFF,TGTGCCAGCAGCTTAGAGGGGGGGATGATGATAGCTTTCTTT
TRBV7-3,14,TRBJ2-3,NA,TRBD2,CASSLLGLADTQYF,TGTGCCAGCAGCTTACTGGGACTAGCAGATACGCAGTATTTT
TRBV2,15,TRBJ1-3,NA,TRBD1,CASLGPGQGTNTIYF,TGTGCCAGCCTAGGACCGGGACAGGGGACAAACACCATATATTTT
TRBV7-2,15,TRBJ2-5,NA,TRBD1,CASSTGGQGGETQYF,TGTGCCAGCAGCACAGGGGGACAGGGTGGCGAGACCCAGTACTTC
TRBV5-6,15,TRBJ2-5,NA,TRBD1,CASSYGQGRVETQYF,TGTGCCAGCAGCTACGGACAGGGAAGGGTAGAGACCCAGTACTTC
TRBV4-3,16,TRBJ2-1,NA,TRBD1,CASSGARTGIYNEQFF,TGCGCCAGCTCCGGAGCGAGGACAGGGATATACAATGAGCAGTTCTTC
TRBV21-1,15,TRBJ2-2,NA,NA,CASHHGRPGTGELFF,TGTGCCAGCCACCACGGGAGACCTGGCACCGGGGAGCTGTTTTTT
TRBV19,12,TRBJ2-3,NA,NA,CASSGSADTQYF,TGTGCCAGTAGCGGGTCGGCAGATACGCAGTATTTT
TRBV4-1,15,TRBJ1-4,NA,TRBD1,CASSPRTGTGEKLFF,TGCGCCAGCAGCCCCAGGACAGGGACGGGTGAAAAACTGTTTTTT
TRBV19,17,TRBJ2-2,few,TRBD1,CASSTGTGGANTGELFF,TGTGCCAGTAGTACCGGGACAGGGGGCGCTAACACCGGGGAGCTGTTTTTT
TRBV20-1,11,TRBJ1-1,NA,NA,CSATRGTEAFF,TGCAGTGCTACTCGCGGCACTGAAGCTTTCTTT
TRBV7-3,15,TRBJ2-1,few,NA,CASSPTGFTYNEQFF,TGTGCCAGCAGCCCTACCGGGTTCACCTACAATGAGCAGTTCTTC
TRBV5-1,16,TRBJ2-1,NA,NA,CASSLGRDRPGNEQFF,TGCGCCAGCAGCTTGGGTCGAGATCGCCCGGGGAATGAGCAGTTCTTC
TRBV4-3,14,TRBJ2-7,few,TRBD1,CASSQVRTGVEQYF,TGCGCCAGCAGCCAAGTCAGGACAGGGGTCGAGCAGTACTTC
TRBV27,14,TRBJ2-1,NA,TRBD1,CASSLGGQTYEQFF,TGTGCCAGCAGTTTAGGGGGACAGACCTATGAGCAGTTCTTC
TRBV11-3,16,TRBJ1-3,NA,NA,CASSLGSQGSGNTIYF,TGTGCCAGCAGCTTGGGGTCACAGGGCTCTGGAAACACCATATATTTT
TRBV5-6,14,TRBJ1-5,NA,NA,CASSHSGFGQPQHF,TGTGCCAGCAGCCATTCAGGGTTCGGTCAGCCCCAGCATTTT
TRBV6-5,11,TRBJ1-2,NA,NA,CASSSRFGYTF,TGTGCCAGTTCGAGCAGGTTCGGCTACACCTTC
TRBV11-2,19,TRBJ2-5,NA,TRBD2,CASSLLGPVVAGGSETQYF,TGTGCCAGCAGCCTTTTAGGCCCGGTGGTAGCGGGAGGTAGTGAGACCCAGTACTTC
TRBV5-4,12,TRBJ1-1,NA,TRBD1,CASSSTGAEAFF,TGTGCCAGCAGCTCGACAGGGGCTGAAGCTTTCTTT
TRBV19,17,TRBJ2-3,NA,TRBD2,CASSIARLAGVQATQYF,TGTGCCAGTAGTATAGCCCGACTAGCGGGAGTCCAAGCTACGCAGTATTTT
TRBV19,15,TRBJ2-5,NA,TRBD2,CASSIGLAGQETQYF,TGTGCCAGTAGTATAGGTCTAGCGGGCCAAGAGACCCAGTACTTC
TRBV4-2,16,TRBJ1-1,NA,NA,CASSLNQAGRNTEAFF,TGTGCCAGCAGCCTCAACCAGGCAGGGCGGAACACTGAAGCTTTCTTT
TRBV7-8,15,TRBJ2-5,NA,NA,CASSTQALGQETQYF,TGTGCCAGCAGCACCCAGGCGCTGGGCCAAGAGACCCAGTACTTC
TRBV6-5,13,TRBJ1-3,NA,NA,CASSYSEGNTIYF,TGTGCCAGCAGTTACTCCGAGGGAAACACCATATATTTT
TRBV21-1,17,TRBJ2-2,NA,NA,CASNTRPGQGGTGELFF,TGTGCCAGCAACACCAGGCCCGGACAGGGGGGAACCGGGGAGCTGTTTTTT
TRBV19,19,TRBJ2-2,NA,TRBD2,CASSIDLLAGSPNTGELFF,TGTGCCAGTAGTATAGATCTACTAGCGGGATCCCCAAACACCGGGGAGCTGTTTTTT
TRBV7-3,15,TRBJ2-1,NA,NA,CASSPGLLSYNEQFF,TGTGCCAGCAGCCCGGGACTCCTCTCCTACAATGAGCAGTTCTTC
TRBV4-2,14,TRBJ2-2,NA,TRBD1,CASSQRTGSGELFF,TGTGCCAGCAGCCAGAGGACAGGGAGCGGGGAGCTGTTTTTT
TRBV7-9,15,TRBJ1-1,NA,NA,CSSSQVGGRGTEAFF,TGTTCCAGCAGCCAAGTCGGGGGGCGCGGGACTGAAGCTTTCTTT
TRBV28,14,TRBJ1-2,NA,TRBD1,CASSSGTGVDGYTF,TGTGCCAGCAGTTCCGGGACAGGGGTGGATGGCTACACCTTC
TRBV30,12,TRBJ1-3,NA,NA,CAWTPRGNTIYF,TGTGCCTGGACGCCTCGGGGAAACACCATATATTTT
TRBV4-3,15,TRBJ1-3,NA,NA,CASSQDSVSGNTIYF,TGCGCCAGCAGCCAAGACAGTGTCTCTGGAAACACCATATATTTT
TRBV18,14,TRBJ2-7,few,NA,CASTFLKQGYEQYF,TGTGCCAGCACATTCTTAAAACAGGGCTACGAGCAGTACTTC
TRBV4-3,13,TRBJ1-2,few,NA,CASSQDRNYGYTF,TGCGCCAGCAGCCAAGACAGGAACTATGGCTACACCTTC
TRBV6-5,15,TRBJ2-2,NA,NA,CASSYEHGATGGLFF,TGTGCCAGCAGTTACGAACACGGGGCCACCGGGGGGCTGTTTTTT
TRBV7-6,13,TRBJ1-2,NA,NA,CASSLGGSYGYTF,TGTGCCAGCAGCTTGGGGGGGAGCTATGGCTACACCTTC
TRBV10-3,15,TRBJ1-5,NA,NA,CAISEAGESNQPQHF,TGTGCCATCAGTGAGGCAGGGGAGAGCAATCAGCCCCAGCATTTT
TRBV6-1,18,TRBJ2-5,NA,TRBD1,CASSEIGGVYGGMETQYF,TGTGCCAGCAGTGAAATAGGGGGCGTATATGGGGGTATGGAGACCCAGTACTTC
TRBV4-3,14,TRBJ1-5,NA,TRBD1,CASSQGQGGQPQHF,TGCGCCAGCAGCCAGGGACAGGGCGGGCAGCCCCAGCATTTT
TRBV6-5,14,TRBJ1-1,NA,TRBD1,CASSYRDRVNGAFF,TGTGCCAGCAGTTACCGCGACAGGGTAAATGGAGCTTTCTTT
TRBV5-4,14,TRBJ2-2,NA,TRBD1,CASSVDRGTGELFF,TGTGCCAGCAGCGTTGACAGGGGGACCGGGGAGCTGTTTTTT
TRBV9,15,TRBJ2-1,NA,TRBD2,CASSGLAASYNEQFF,TGTGCCAGCAGCGGACTAGCGGCGTCCTACAATGAGCAGTTCTTC
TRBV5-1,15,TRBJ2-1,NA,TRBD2,CASSASGTSYNEQFF,TGCGCCAGCAGTGCTAGCGGGACCTCCTACAATGAGCAGTTCTTC
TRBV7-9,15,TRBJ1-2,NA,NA,CASSSAGTRVYGYTF,TGTGCCAGCAGCTCCGCCGGGACTCGGGTTTATGGCTACACCTTC
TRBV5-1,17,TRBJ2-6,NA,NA,CASSSNPQISGANVLTF,TGCGCCAGCAGCTCAAACCCCCAGATCTCTGGGGCCAACGTCCTGACTTTC
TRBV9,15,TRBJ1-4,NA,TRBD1,CASSADRGANEKLFF,TGTGCCAGCAGCGCGGACAGGGGTGCTAATGAAAAACTGTTTTTT
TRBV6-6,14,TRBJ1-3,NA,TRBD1,CASTSDRVGNTIYF,TGTGCCAGCACCTCGGACAGGGTTGGAAACACCATATATTTT